Sequencing of this T cell receptor (beta chain) was carried out in a study of blood T cell repertoires in COVID-19. Study details: Researchers got acute and convalescent COVID-19 samples from the United States, Italy and Spain.

In terms of age and location, participants ranged from about 18 to 89 years and lived in about 25 US areas. Researchers sorted participants into cohorts using their self-reported clinical history. Cohort 3 donors counted as recovered after two negative PCRs, clearance, or resolved symptoms. The CDR3 spans 13 residues. V lost 3 bases, J lost 9 bases, and 11 bases lay in between. Libraries were prepared by immunoSEQ multiplex PCR; TCRdb keeps only in-frame clonotypes and omits some of them. The table shows about 190,000 clones, with approximately 84% occurring only once. The sequencing input was PBMCs or T cells enriched from blood (not recorded which). The sequence was collected from a woman in her 30s who had recovered from COVID-19. The chain recombines TRBV12-3 or TRBV12-4 with TRBJ2-2; a possible D gene is TRBD1 (5 bases). The CDR3 protein is CASSFLWGRELFF. In DNA form, the CDR3 reads TGTGCCAGCAGTTTTTTATGGGGCCGGGAGCTGTTTTTT.